A selection of T cell receptor beta chains follows, all from one sample in a study of CD8+CD57+ T cells in acquired aplastic anemia. TCRdb reanalysed the reads using MiXCR and keeps one entry per CDR3 protein. Found here are around 400,000 distinct CDR3 sequences, 65% to 80% of them singletons; the top ten hold less than 4%. The sample consisted of sorted CD4+, CD8+, or CD8+CD57+ T cells (not recorded which) from PBMCs. The receptors originated from a human donor in good health, serving as a control. CDR3s include the opening cysteine and the closing phenylalanine or tryptophan. A D gene is named only where the DNA matches it firmly. Size values are once, few and many counts, or a class for expanded clones, and some rows have none.

CDR3 protein: CASRTQETQHF
CDR3 DNA: TGTGCCAGCAGAACTCAAGAGACCCAGCACTTC
D gene: NA
CDR3 length: 11
clone size: few
V gene: TRBV10-3
J gene: TRBJ2-5

CDR3 protein: CASRPGTSYHNEQFF
CDR3 DNA: TGTGCCAGCCGCCCCGGGACTAGCTATCACAATGAGCAGTTCTTC
D gene: TRBD2
CDR3 length: 15
clone size: many
V gene: TRBV7-2
J gene: TRBJ2-1

CDR3 protein: CASRALSINDHYF
CDR3 DNA: TGTGCCAGCAGGGCGTTGAGTATCAATGATCACTACTTC
D gene: NA
CDR3 length: 13
clone size: NA
V gene: TRBV7-2
J gene: TRBJ2-1

CDR3 protein: CASSVSGASRTDNF
CDR3 DNA: TGTGCCAGCAGCGTGAGCGGGGCTAGTCGCACAGATAACTTC
D gene: TRBD2
CDR3 length: 14
clone size: NA
V gene: TRBV9
J gene: TRBJ2-7

CDR3 protein: CASSRQGGIAGVLFF
CDR3 DNA: TGTGCCAGCAGCCGGCAGGGTGGTATTGCCGGGGTGCTGTTTTTT
D gene: NA
CDR3 length: 15
clone size: NA
V gene: TRBV2
J gene: TRBJ2-2

CDR3 protein: CAWRLAGGPDNNEQFF
CDR3 DNA: TGTGCCTGGAGACTAGCGGGGGGGCCGGATAACAATGAGCAGTTCTTC
D gene: TRBD2
CDR3 length: 16
clone size: NA
V gene: TRBV11-1
J gene: TRBJ2-1

CDR3 protein: CASSASRLGNDQSQHF
CDR3 DNA: TGTGCCAGCAGCGCGTCGAGACTAGGCAACGATCAGTCCCAGCATTTT
D gene: NA
CDR3 length: 16
clone size: NA
V gene: TRBV9
J gene: TRBJ1-5

CDR3 protein: CATSIGLAGETQYF
CDR3 DNA: TGTGCCACCAGTATTGGACTAGCGGGAGAGACCCAGTACTTC
D gene: TRBD2
CDR3 length: 14
clone size: NA
V gene: TRBV15
J gene: TRBJ2-5

CDR3 protein: CAGAVNEETEDFF
CDR3 DNA: TGTGCCGGGGCGGTAAACGAGGAGACTGAAGATTTCTTT
D gene: NA
CDR3 length: 13
clone size: NA
V gene: TRBV2
J gene: TRBJ1-1

CDR3 protein: CASSTGTAPNEQFF
CDR3 DNA: TGCGCCAGCAGTACCGGGACAGCCCCCAATGAGCAGTTCTTC
D gene: TRBD1
CDR3 length: 14
clone size: once
V gene: TRBV7-3
J gene: TRBJ2-1

CDR3 protein: CSASARRTGMGNTIYF
CDR3 DNA: TGCAGTGCTAGCGCTCGCCGGACAGGGATGGGAAACACCATATATTTT
D gene: TRBD1
CDR3 length: 16
clone size: NA
V gene: TRBV20-1
J gene: TRBJ1-3

CDR3 protein: CAISERLAGGNEQYF
CDR3 DNA: TGTGCCATCAGTGAGCGCCTAGCGGGGGGTAACGAGCAGTACTTC
D gene: TRBD2
CDR3 length: 15
clone size: few
V gene: TRBV10-3
J gene: TRBJ2-7

CDR3 protein: CASSSRGLEQFF
CDR3 DNA: TGTGCCAGCAGCTCCCGGGGGCTTGAGCAGTTCTTC
D gene: NA
CDR3 length: 12
clone size: NA
V gene: TRBV14
J gene: TRBJ2-1

CDR3 protein: CASSDEGTANSFRYGYTF
CDR3 DNA: TGTGCCAGCAGCGATGAAGGGACAGCGAATAGCTTCCGCTATGGCTACACCTTC
D gene: TRBD1
CDR3 length: 18
clone size: many
V gene: TRBV5-6
J gene: TRBJ1-2

CDR3 protein: CASSVGLVQETQYF
CDR3 DNA: TGCGCCAGCAGCGTGGGACTTGTCCAAGAGACCCAGTACTTC
D gene: NA
CDR3 length: 14
clone size: once
V gene: TRBV7-8
J gene: TRBJ2-5

CDR3 protein: CASSGPYDYCDTFF
CDR3 DNA: TGTGCCAGCAGTGGACCGTATGACTATTGCGACACGTTCTTC
D gene: NA
CDR3 length: 14
clone size: NA
V gene: TRBV7-6
J gene: TRBJ2-7

CDR3 protein: CASSPGGGDIYGYTF
CDR3 DNA: TGTGCCAGCAGCCCGGGGGGAGGGGACATCTATGGCTACACCTTC
D gene: NA
CDR3 length: 15
clone size: few
V gene: TRBV9
J gene: TRBJ1-2

CDR3 protein: CATSRDAPDLSSEQYF
CDR3 DNA: TGTGCCACCAGCAGAGATGCGCCAGATCTTTCCTCCGAGCAGTACTTC
D gene: NA
CDR3 length: 16
clone size: NA
V gene: TRBV15
J gene: TRBJ2-7

CDR3 protein: CSAIGGSGGAGGSYEQYF
CDR3 DNA: TGCAGTGCCATAGGGGGCAGCGGGGGGGCCGGGGGCTCCTACGAGCAGTACTTC
D gene: TRBD2
CDR3 length: 18
clone size: NA
V gene: TRBV20-1
J gene: TRBJ2-7

CDR3 protein: CASSRGGGVAGELYF
CDR3 DNA: TGTGCCAGCAGTCGTGGAGGGGGGGTTGCCGGGGAGCTGTACTTC
D gene: NA
CDR3 length: 15
clone size: NA
V gene: TRBV7-2
J gene: TRBJ2-7

CDR3 protein: CATRLARGRNQPQF
CDR3 DNA: TGTGCCACTAGACTTGCCAGGGGAAGGAATCAGCCCCAGTTC
D gene: NA
CDR3 length: 14
clone size: NA
V gene: TRBV7-8
J gene: TRBJ2-1

CDR3 protein: CATSSSGTGPSPLHF
CDR3 DNA: TGTGCCACCAGTAGCTCAGGGACAGGGCCTTCACCCCTCCACTTT
D gene: TRBD1
CDR3 length: 15
clone size: NA
V gene: TRBV24-1
J gene: TRBJ1-6

CDR3 protein: CASSTESFNYGYTF
CDR3 DNA: TGTGCCAGCAGTACGGAGTCCTTTAACTATGGCTACACCTTC
D gene: NA
CDR3 length: 14
clone size: NA
V gene: TRBV12-3/TRBV12-4
J gene: TRBJ1-2

CDR3 protein: CASSVDRVETEYF
CDR3 DNA: TGTGCCAGCAGCGTAGACAGGGTCGAGACCGAGTACTTC
D gene: NA
CDR3 length: 13
clone size: NA
V gene: TRBV9
J gene: TRBJ2-5

CDR3 protein: CAWSVETGNEKLFF
CDR3 DNA: TGTGCCTGGAGCGTAGAGACAGGGAATGAAAAACTGTTTTTT
D gene: TRBD1
CDR3 length: 14
clone size: NA
V gene: TRBV5-1
J gene: TRBJ1-4

CDR3 protein: CATRIRTARETQYF
CDR3 DNA: TGTGCCACCAGGATAAGGACAGCGAGGGAGACCCAGTACTTC
D gene: NA
CDR3 length: 14
clone size: NA
V gene: TRBV24-1
J gene: TRBJ2-5

CDR3 protein: CASSGLWGSQPQYF
CDR3 DNA: TGTGCCAGCAGTGGTTTATGGGGATCACAGCCCCAGTACTTC
D gene: NA
CDR3 length: 14
clone size: NA
V gene: TRBV2
J gene: TRBJ2-5

CDR3 protein: CAISDSGGSLDALFF
CDR3 DNA: TGTGCCATCAGTGATAGCGGGGGCTCCTTAGATGCGCTCTTCTTT
D gene: NA
CDR3 length: 15
clone size: NA
V gene: TRBV10-3
J gene: TRBJ1-6

CDR3 protein: CASSSGSGYTF
CDR3 DNA: TGTGCCAGCAGCTCTGGGTCTGGCTACACCTTC
D gene: NA
CDR3 length: 11
clone size: NA
V gene: TRBV11-1
J gene: TRBJ1-2

CDR3 protein: CASSYLTGLGANTGELFF
CDR3 DNA: TGTGCCAGCAGTTACTTAACCGGACTAGGGGCGAACACCGGGGAGCTGTTTTTT
D gene: TRBD2
CDR3 length: 18
clone size: NA
V gene: TRBV6-5
J gene: TRBJ2-2

CDR3 protein: CASSWQGGGNTKHF
CDR3 DNA: TGTGCCAGCAGTTGGCAGGGCGGGGGAAACACCAAACATTTT
D gene: NA
CDR3 length: 14
clone size: NA
V gene: TRBV2
J gene: TRBJ1-5

CDR3 protein: CASSLFAGESYEQYF
CDR3 DNA: TGTGCCAGCAGCTTATTTGCCGGGGAATCCTACGAGCAGTACTTC
D gene: NA
CDR3 length: 15
clone size: NA
V gene: TRBV7-2
J gene: TRBJ2-7

CDR3 protein: CASSVVWSKETQYF
CDR3 DNA: TGTGCCAGCAGCGTAGTGTGGTCTAAGGAGACCCAGTACTTC
D gene: NA
CDR3 length: 14
clone size: NA
V gene: TRBV7-8
J gene: TRBJ2-5

CDR3 protein: CSARDFRSKDTRYF
CDR3 DNA: TGCAGTGCTCGGGACTTCCGCTCGAAAGATACGCGGTATTTT
D gene: NA
CDR3 length: 14
clone size: NA
V gene: TRBV20-1
J gene: TRBJ2-3

CDR3 protein: CASSNPGPGGYGYTF
CDR3 DNA: TGCGCCAGCAGTAACCCAGGCCCCGGGGGGTATGGCTACACCTTC
D gene: NA
CDR3 length: 15
clone size: many
V gene: TRBV4-3
J gene: TRBJ1-2

CDR3 protein: CSASFSTGSIYNEQFF
CDR3 DNA: TGCAGTGCTAGTTTCTCGACCGGCAGTATATACAATGAGCAGTTCTTC
D gene: NA
CDR3 length: 16
clone size: NA
V gene: TRBV20-1
J gene: TRBJ2-1

CDR3 protein: CASSLGTGDTEAFF
CDR3 DNA: TGTGCCAGCAGCCTAGGGACGGGGGACACTGAAGCTTTCTTT
D gene: NA
CDR3 length: 14
clone size: NA
V gene: TRBV11-1
J gene: TRBJ1-1

CDR3 protein: CASSPDSGNTQYF
CDR3 DNA: TGTGCCAGTAGCCCGGACAGTGGAAATACGCAGTATTTT
D gene: NA
CDR3 length: 13
clone size: NA
V gene: TRBV2
J gene: TRBJ2-3

CDR3 protein: CASSPSGEAFFLQF
CDR3 DNA: TGTGCCAGCAGTCCCAGTGGTGAAGCTTTCTTTCTACAATTT
D gene: NA
CDR3 length: 14
clone size: NA
V gene: TRBV7-6
J gene: TRBJ1-4

CDR3 protein: CASSPAAADNSPLHF
CDR3 DNA: TGCGCCAGCAGCCCGGCGGCAGCCGATAATTCACCCCTCCACTTT
D gene: NA
CDR3 length: 15
clone size: NA
V gene: TRBV5-1
J gene: TRBJ1-6

CDR3 protein: CASSSSPTGTQYF
CDR3 DNA: TGTGCCAGCAGTTCCTCCCCGACAGGTACGCAGTATTTT
D gene: NA
CDR3 length: 13
clone size: NA
V gene: TRBV12-3/TRBV12-4
J gene: TRBJ2-3